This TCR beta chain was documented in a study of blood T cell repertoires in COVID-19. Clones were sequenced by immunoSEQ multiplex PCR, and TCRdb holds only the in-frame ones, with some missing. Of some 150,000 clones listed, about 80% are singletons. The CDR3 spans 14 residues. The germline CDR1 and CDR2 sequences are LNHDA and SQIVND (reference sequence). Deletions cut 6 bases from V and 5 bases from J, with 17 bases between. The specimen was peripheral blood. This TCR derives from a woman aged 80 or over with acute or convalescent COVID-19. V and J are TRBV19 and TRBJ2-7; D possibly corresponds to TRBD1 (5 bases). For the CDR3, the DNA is TGTGCCAGTAGCCGAGCAGGGAATTCCCACGAGCAGTACTTC. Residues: CASSRAGNSHEQYF.